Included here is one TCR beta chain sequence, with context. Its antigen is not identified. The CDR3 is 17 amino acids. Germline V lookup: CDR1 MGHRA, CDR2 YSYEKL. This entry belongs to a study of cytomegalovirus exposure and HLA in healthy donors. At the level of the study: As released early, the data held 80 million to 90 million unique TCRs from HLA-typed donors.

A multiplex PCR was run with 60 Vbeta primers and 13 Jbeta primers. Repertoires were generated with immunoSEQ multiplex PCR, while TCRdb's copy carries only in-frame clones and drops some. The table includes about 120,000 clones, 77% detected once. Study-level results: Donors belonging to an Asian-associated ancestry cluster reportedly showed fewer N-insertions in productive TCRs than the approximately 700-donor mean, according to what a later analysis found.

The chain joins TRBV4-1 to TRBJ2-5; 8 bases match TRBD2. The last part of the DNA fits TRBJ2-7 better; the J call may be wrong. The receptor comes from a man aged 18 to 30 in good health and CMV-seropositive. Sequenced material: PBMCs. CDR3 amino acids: CASSQDHKREGLYEQYF. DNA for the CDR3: TGCGCCAGCAGCCAAGATCATAAACGGGAGGGCCTATACGAGCAGTACTTC.